This is a list of T cell receptor beta chains from one sample in a study of cytomegalovirus exposure and HLA in healthy donors. TCRdb's table, derived via immunoSEQ multiplex PCR, lists solely in-frame clones and lacks some. The data contain around 260,000 clones, about 90% of them singletons. Sequencing used PBMCs. Receptors were obtained from a woman in her 30s in good health and CMV-seronegative. The CDR3 runs from the conserved cysteine through the conserved F or W. Each record gives: V gene, D gene, clone size, J gene, CDR3 protein, CDR3 DNA. The D gene is left open where the match is weak. Clone size appears in some rows only: once, few, many, or a class for an expanded clone.

>TRBV6-6|.|.|TRBJ1-1
CASSFKDTEAFF
TGTGCCAGCAGCTTTAAGGACACTGAAGCTTTCTTT
>TRBV5-1|TRBD2|.|TRBJ2-3
CASREGSLSAYTQYF
TGCGCCAGCCGGGAGGGGTCCTTATCTGCTTATACGCAGTATTTT
>TRBV28|.|.|TRBJ2-1
CARKTAGASYNEQFF
TGTGCCAGAAAAACTGCTGGGGCCTCCTACAATGAGCAGTTCTTC
>TRBV28|TRBD2|.|TRBJ2-1
CASEPGGLLSNEQFF
TGTGCCAGCGAACCGGGAGGACTCCTTTCCAATGAGCAGTTCTTC
>TRBV18|TRBD2|once|TRBJ2-1
CASSHIGLGRDNEQFF
TGTGCCAGCTCACATATCGGACTAGGGAGGGACAATGAGCAGTTCTTC
>TRBV28|.|.|TRBJ1-2
CASSQVLRGGHGYTF
TGTGCCAGCAGCCAGGTACTACGGGGTGGCCATGGCTACACCTTC
>TRBV5-1|TRBD1|.|TRBJ2-3
CASSLDGTGTDTQYF
TGCGCCAGCAGCCTTGACGGGACAGGGACAGATACGCAGTATTTT
>TRBV2|.|.|TRBJ2-7
CASSVEWEQYF
TGTGCCAGCAGTGTAGAATGGGAGCAGTACTTC
>TRBV6-6|.|.|TRBJ2-7
CASSPSGRNYEQYF
TGTGCCAGCAGTCCCTCGGGACGGAACTACGAGCAGTACTTC
>TRBV27|.|once|TRBJ2-5
CASSLKGRETQYF
TGTGCCAGCAGTTTGAAGGGGCGGGAGACCCAGTACTTC
>TRBV12-5|.|.|TRBJ1-5
CASVFGTQPQHF
TGTGCTAGTGTCTTTGGTACTCAGCCCCAGCATTTT
>TRBV5-5|.|.|TRBJ2-1
CASSFLWGGGHNEQFF
TGTGCCAGCAGCTTCTTGTGGGGAGGGGGCCACAATGAGCAGTTCTTC
>TRBV5-1|.|.|TRBJ2-5
CASSLDGTQYF
TGCGCCAGCAGCTTAGATGGGACCCAGTACTTC
>TRBV27|.|.|TRBJ2-7
CASTRDGMSSYEQYF
TGTGCCAGCACCCGGGACGGGATGAGCTCCTACGAGCAGTACTTC
>TRBV5-6|.|.|TRBJ1-2
CASSLAGGSYGYTF
TGTGCCAGCAGCTTGGCAGGCGGGAGCTATGGCTACACCTTC
>TRBV29-1|TRBD1|few|TRBJ1-1
CSVGQGLTEAFF
TGCAGCGTCGGACAGGGGCTCACTGAAGCTTTCTTT
>TRBV6-6|TRBD1|.|TRBJ2-7
CASSRTGFYEQYF
TGTGCCAGCAGCCGGACAGGGTTCTACGAGCAGTACTTC
>TRBV18|TRBD1|.|TRBJ2-7
CASSKQGPSAYEQYF
TGTGCCAGCTCCAAACAGGGGCCGTCAGCCTACGAGCAGTACTTC
>TRBV28|.|.|TRBJ1-1
CASSLESPAEAFF
TGTGCCAGCAGTCTCGAGTCCCCGGCTGAAGCTTTCTTT
>TRBV7-8|.|.|TRBJ2-7
CASSRRSEGVTYEQYF
TGTGCCAGCAGCCGAAGAAGTGAAGGTGTAACCTACGAGCAGTACTTC
>TRBV18|.|.|TRBJ2-7
CASSPRADSPYEQYF
TGTGCCAGCTCACCACGAGCGGACAGCCCCTACGAGCAGTACTTC
>TRBV19|.|few|TRBJ1-1
CASSISIWDTEAFF
TGTGCCAGTAGTATCTCTATCTGGGACACTGAAGCTTTCTTT
>TRBV28|.|.|TRBJ1-2
CASLQTGRNYGYTF
TGTGCCAGCCTCCAGACAGGCCGAAACTATGGCTACACCTTC
>TRBV9|.|.|TRBJ2-7
CASSPDRTGYEQYF
TGTGCCAGCAGCCCGGACCGGACCGGTTACGAGCAGTACTTC
>TRBV6-1|TRBD1|once|TRBJ1-4
CASSARDRVKLFF
TGTGCCAGCAGTGCCCGGGACAGGGTAAAACTGTTTTTT
>TRBV28|.|.|TRBJ2-1
CASSLFGASIPPEQFF
TGTGCCAGCAGTTTATTTGGGGCTAGCATTCCCCCTGAGCAGTTCTTC
>TRBV6-5|TRBD1|.|TRBJ1-1
CASHRMTGGGTEAFF
TGTGCCAGCCACCGGATGACAGGGGGTGGCACTGAAGCTTTCTTT
>TRBV28|TRBD2|.|TRBJ2-1
CASRASGSYNEQFF
TGTGCCAGCCGAGCTAGCGGGAGCTACAATGAGCAGTTCTTC
>TRBV5-4|.|once|TRBJ1-1
CASSFPGGENTEAFF
TGTGCCAGCAGCTTCCCCGGGGGCGAGAACACTGAAGCTTTCTTT
>TRBV5-1|.|.|TRBJ2-7
CASSLVAGNSYEQYF
TGCGCCAGCAGCTTGGTCGCAGGGAACTCCTACGAGCAGTACTTC
>TRBV7-8|.|.|TRBJ2-1
CASSTDHVIIEQFF
TGTGCCAGCAGCACGGACCACGTTATCATAGAGCAGTTCTTC
>TRBV28|TRBD1|.|TRBJ2-3
CASSPLWTGPTDTQYF
TGTGCCAGCAGTCCCCTGTGGACAGGGCCCACAGATACGCAGTATTTT
>TRBV7-3|.|once|TRBJ2-2
CASSLQPTGTGELFF
TGTGCCAGCAGCTTACAGCCTACGGGCACCGGGGAGCTGTTTTTT
>TRBV6-5|TRBD1|.|TRBJ1-2
CASSTGQGRYYGYTF
TGTGCCAGCAGTACCGGACAGGGTCGCTACTATGGCTACACCTTC
>TRBV11-3|.|.|TRBJ2-7
CASSLGAGPPYEQYF
TGTGCCAGCAGCTTAGGGGCGGGGCCCCCCTACGAGCAGTACTTC
>TRBV2|.|.|TRBJ2-2
CASSDRFTGELFF
TGTGCCAGCAGTGATAGATTCACCGGGGAGCTGTTTTTT
>TRBV11-3|TRBD2|.|TRBJ2-2
CASSFSSGGGTGELFF
TGTGCCAGCAGCTTTAGTTCGGGAGGAGGCACCGGGGAGCTGTTTTTT
>TRBV7-2|.|.|TRBJ2-1
CASRDYYNEQFF
TGTGCCAGCCGGGATTACTACAATGAGCAGTTCTTC
>TRBV9|TRBD2|.|TRBJ2-1
CASSESGTIDNEQFF
TGTGCCAGCAGTGAGTCCGGGACTATCGACAATGAGCAGTTCTTC
>TRBV27|.|.|TRBJ2-1
CASSFGATTYNEQFF
TGTGCCAGCAGTTTTGGAGCGACAACCTACAATGAGCAGTTCTTC
>TRBV2|.|.|TRBJ2-6
CANGVWIGAHSGANVLTF
TGTGCCAACGGGGTCTGGATAGGGGCCCACTCTGGGGCCAACGTCCTGACTTTC